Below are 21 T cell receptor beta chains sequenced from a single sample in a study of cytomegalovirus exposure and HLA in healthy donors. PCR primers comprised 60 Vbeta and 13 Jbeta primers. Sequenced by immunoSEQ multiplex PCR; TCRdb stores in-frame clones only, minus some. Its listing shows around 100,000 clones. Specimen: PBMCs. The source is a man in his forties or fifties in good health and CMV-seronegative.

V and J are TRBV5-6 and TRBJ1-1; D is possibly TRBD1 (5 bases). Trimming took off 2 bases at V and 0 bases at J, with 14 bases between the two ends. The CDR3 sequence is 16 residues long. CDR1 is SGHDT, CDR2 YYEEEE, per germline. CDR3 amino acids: CASSFVARGVNTEAFF. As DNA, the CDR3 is TGTGCCAGCAGCTTCGTCGCCCGGGGGGTGAACACTGAAGCTTTCTTT.

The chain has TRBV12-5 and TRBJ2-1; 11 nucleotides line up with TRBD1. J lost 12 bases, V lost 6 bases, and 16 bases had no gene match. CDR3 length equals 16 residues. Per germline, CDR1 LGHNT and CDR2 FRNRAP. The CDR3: CASGSGQGARKPGQFF. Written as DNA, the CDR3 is TGTGCTAGTGGATCCGGACAGGGGGCGCGTAAACCCGGGCAGTTCTTC.

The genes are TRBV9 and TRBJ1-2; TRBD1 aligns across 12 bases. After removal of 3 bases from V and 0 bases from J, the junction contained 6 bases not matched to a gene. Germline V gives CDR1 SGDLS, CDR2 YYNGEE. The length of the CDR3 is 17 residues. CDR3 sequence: CASSAGTGGLANYGYTF. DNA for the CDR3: TGTGCCAGCAGCGCCGGGACAGGGGGCCTAGCTAACTATGGCTACACCTTC.

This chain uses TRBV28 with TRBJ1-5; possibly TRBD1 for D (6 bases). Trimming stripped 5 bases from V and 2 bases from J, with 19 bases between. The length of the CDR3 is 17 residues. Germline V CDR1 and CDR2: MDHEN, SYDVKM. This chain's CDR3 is CASSASGGAIGNQPQHF. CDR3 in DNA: TGTGCCAGCAGTGCCTCTGGGGGGGCTATCGGCAATCAGCCCCAGCATTTT.

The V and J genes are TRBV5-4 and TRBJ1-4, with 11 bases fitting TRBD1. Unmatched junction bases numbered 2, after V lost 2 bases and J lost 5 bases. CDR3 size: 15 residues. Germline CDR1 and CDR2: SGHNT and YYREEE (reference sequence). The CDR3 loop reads CASSFRDRGNEKLFF. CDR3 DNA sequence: TGTGCCAGCAGCTTTCGGGACAGGGGGAATGAAAAACTGTTTTTT.

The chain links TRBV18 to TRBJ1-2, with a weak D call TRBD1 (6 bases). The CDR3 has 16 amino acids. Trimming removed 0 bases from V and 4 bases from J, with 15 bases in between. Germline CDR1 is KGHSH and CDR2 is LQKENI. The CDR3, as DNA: TGTGCCAGCTCACCACCGAGTGAGGGGGACGGCTATGGCTACACCTTC. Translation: CASSPPSEGDGYGYTF.

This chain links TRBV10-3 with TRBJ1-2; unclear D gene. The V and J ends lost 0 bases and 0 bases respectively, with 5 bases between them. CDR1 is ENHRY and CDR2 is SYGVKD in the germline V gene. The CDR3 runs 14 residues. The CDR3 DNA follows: TGTGCCATCAGTGAGTCACAGTCTAACTATGGCTACACCTTC. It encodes CAISESQSNYGYTF.

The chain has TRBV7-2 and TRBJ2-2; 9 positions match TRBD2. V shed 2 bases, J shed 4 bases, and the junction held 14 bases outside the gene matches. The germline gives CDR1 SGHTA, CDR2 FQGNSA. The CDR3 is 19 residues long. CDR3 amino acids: CASSLSSFGLAGPTGELFF. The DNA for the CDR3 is TGTGCCAGCAGCTTAAGTAGCTTCGGGCTAGCGGGACCCACCGGGGAGCTGTTTTTT.

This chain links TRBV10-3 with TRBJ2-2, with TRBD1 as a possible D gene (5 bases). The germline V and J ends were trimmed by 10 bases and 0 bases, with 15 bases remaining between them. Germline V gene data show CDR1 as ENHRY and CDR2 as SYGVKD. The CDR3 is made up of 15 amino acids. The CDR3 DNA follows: TGTGCCACTCTACTTGACAGACCGAACACCGGGGAGCTGTTTTTT. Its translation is CATLLDRPNTGELFF.

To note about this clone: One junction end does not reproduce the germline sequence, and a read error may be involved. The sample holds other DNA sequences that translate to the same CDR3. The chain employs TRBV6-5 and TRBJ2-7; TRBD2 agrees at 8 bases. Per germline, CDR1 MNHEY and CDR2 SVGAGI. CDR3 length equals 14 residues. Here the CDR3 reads CASSYTGGYYEQYF. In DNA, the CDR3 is TGTGCCAGCAGTTACACGGGGGGGTACTACGAGCAGTACTTT.

Here the CDR3 reads CASTPGGRGTQYF. CDR3 nucleotides: TGTGCCAGCACCCCGGGGGGAAGAGGGACCCAGTACTTC. The rearrangement uses TRBV28 and TRBJ2-5, with 7 bases matching TRBD2. The V gene end was trimmed by 7 bases and the J gene end by 7 bases; junction bases not matched to a gene: 9. CDR1 and CDR2 from the germline V gene are MDHEN and SYDVKM. The CDR3 is 13 amino acids.

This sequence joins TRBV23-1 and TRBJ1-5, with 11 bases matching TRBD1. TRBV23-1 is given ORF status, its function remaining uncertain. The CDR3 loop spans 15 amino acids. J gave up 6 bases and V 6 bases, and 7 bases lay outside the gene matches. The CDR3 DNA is TGCGCCAGCAGCCAAGGACAGGGGGCGGGTCAGCCCCAGCATTTT. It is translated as CASSQGQGAGQPQHF.

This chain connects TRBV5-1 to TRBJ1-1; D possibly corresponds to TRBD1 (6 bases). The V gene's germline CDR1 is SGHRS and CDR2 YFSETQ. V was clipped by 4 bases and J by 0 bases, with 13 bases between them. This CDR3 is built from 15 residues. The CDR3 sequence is CASSSPGVMNTEAFF. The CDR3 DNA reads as TGCGCCAGCAGCAGTCCAGGGGTCATGAACACTGAAGCTTTCTTT.

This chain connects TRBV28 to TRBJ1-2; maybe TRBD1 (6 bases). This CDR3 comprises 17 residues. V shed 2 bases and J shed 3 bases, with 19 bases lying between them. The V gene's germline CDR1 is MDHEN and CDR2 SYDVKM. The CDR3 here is CASSLGDISFTDYGYTF. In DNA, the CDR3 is TGTGCCAGCAGTTTAGGGGACATTAGCTTTACGGACTATGGCTACACCTTC.

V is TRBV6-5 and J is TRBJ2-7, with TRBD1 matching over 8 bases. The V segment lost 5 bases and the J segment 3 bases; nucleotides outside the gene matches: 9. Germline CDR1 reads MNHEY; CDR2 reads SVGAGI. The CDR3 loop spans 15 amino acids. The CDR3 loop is CASSILTGAFYEQYF. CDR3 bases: TGTGCCAGCAGTATCCTGACAGGGGCGTTCTACGAGCAGTACTTC.

The CDR3 protein is CASSHSGLGAGANVLTF. The CDR3 DNA follows: TGCGCCAGCAGCCATAGCGGGCTGGGGGCTGGGGCCAACGTCCTGACTTTC. V and J are TRBV5-1 and TRBJ2-6; 7 bases are shared with TRBD2. Germline values: CDR1 SGHRS, CDR2 YFSETQ. The CDR3 is made up of 17 amino acids. The junction had 9 bases not matched to a gene; V was cut back by 4 bases and J by 2 bases.

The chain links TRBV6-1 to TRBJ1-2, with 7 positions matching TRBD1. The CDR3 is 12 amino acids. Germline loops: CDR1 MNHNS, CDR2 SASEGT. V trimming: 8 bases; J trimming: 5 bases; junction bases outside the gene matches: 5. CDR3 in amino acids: CASGQELYGYTF. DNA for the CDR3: TGTGCCAGCGGACAGGAACTATATGGCTACACCTTC.

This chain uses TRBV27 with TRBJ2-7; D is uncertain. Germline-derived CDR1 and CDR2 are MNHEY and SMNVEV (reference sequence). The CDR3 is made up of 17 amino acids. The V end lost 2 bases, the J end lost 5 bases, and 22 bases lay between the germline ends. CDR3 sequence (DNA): TGTGCCAGCAGTTTAATGACTGCTGCGCTCCCCAGCCACGAGCAGTACTTC. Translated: CASSLMTAALPSHEQYF.

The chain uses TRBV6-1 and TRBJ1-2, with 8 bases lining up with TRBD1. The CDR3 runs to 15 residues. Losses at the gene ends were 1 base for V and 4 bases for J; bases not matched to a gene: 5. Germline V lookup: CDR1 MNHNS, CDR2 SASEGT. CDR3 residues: CASSEGQGFGYGYTF. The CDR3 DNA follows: TGTGCCAGCAGTGAAGGACAGGGGTTCGGCTATGGCTACACCTTC.

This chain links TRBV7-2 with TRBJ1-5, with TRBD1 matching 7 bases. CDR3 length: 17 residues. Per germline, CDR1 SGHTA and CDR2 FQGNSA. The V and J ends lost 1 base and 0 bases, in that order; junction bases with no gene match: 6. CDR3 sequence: CASSLVSGTVSNQPQHF. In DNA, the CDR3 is TGTGCCAGCAGCTTAGTGTCGGGGACAGTTAGCAATCAGCCCCAGCATTTT.

The CDR3: CSATGGNGYTF. The CDR3 nucleotides are TGCAGTGCTACTGGGGGGAATGGCTACACCTTC. The chain is built from TRBV20-1 and TRBJ1-2; a possible D gene is TRBD1 (5 bases). This CDR3 contains 11 residues. V gave up 4 bases and J gave up 6 bases, with 9 bases separating them. CDR1 and CDR2 from the germline V gene are DFQATT and SNEGSKA (reference sequence).